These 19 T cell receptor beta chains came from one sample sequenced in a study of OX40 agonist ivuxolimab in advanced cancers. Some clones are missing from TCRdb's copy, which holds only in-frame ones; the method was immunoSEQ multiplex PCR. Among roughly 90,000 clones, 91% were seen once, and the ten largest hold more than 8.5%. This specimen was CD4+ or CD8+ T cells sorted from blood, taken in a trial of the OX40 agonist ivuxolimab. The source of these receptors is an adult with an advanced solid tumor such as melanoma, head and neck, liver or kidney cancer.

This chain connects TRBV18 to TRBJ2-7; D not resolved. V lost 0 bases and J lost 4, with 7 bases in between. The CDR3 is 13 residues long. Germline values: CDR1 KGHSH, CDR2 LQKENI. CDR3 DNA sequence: TGTGCCAGCTCACCACCGGGCCGGTACGAGCAGTACTTC. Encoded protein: CASSPPGRYEQYF.

Here the CDR3 reads CAISQGYEQYF. Here the CDR3 DNA reads TGTGCCATCAGTCAGGGTTACGAGCAGTACTTC. The V and J genes are TRBV10-3 and TRBJ2-7, with D perhaps TRBD1 (5 bases). Trimming took 5 bases from V and 4 from J, leaving 6 bases between them. This CDR3 is 11 amino acids long. CDR1 is ENHRY and CDR2 is SYGVKD in the germline V gene.

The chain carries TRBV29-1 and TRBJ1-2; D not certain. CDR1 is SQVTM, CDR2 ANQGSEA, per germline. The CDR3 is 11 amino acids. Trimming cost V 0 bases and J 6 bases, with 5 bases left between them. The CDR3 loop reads CSVEEGDGYTF. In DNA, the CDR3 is TGCAGCGTTGAAGAGGGAGATGGCTACACCTTC.

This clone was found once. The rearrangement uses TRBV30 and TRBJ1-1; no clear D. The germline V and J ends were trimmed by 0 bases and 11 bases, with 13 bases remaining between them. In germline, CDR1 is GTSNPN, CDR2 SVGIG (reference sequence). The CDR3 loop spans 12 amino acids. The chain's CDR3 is CAWSVPGMAAFF. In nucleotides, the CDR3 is TGTGCCTGGAGTGTACCTGGAATGGCCGCTTTCTTT.

The CDR3 loop is CASSLSGQETQYF. For the CDR3, the DNA is TGTGCCAGCAGCTTAAGCGGACAAGAGACCCAGTACTTC. The chain uses TRBV11-2 and TRBJ2-5, with D perhaps matching TRBD2 (5 bases). Trimming cost V 2 bases and J 2 bases, with 6 bases left between them. The CDR3 extends over 13 amino acids. From germline, CDR1 is SGHAT and CDR2 FQNNGV.

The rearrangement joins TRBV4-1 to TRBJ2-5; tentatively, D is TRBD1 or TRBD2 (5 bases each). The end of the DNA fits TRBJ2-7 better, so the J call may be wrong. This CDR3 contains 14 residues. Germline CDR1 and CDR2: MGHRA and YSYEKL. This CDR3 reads CASSQAWDAYEQYF. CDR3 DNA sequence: TGCGCCAGCAGCCAAGCATGGGACGCCTACGAGCAGTACTTC.

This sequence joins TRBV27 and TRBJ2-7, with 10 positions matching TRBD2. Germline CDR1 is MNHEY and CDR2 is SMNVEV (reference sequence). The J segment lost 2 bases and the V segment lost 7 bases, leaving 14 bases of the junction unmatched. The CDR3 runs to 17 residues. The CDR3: CASKTYGSGRDAYEQYF. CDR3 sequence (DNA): TGTGCCAGCAAAACCTACGGGAGCGGGAGGGATGCCTACGAGCAGTACTTC.

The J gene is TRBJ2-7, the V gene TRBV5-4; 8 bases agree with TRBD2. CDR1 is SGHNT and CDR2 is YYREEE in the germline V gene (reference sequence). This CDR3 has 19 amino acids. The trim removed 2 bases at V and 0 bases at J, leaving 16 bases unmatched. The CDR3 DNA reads TGTGCCAGCAGCTTAAAATTGACGGGGGGGGCCGGAGCCTCCTACGAGCAGTACTTC. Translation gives CASSLKLTGGAGASYEQYF.

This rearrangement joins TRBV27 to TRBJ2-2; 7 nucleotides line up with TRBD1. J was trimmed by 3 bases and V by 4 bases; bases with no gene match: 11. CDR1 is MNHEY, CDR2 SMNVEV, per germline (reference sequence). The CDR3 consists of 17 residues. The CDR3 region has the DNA TGTGCCAGCAGTTGGGGCCCGGGACAGCCATACACCGGGGAGCTGTTTTTT. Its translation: CASSWGPGQPYTGELFF.

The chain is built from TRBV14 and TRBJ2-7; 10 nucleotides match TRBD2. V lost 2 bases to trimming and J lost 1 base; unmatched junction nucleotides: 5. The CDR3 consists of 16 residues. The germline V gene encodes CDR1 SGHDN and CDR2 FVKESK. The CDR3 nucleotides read TGTGCCAGCAGCCAAATTTCGGGACTAGCGTCCTACGAGCAGTACTTC. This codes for CASSQISGLASYEQYF.

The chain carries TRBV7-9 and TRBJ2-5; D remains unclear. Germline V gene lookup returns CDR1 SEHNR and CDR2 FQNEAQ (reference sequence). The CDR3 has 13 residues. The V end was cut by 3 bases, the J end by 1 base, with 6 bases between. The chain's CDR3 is CASSFSVQETQYF. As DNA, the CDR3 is TGTGCCAGCAGCTTCTCAGTCCAAGAGACCCAGTACTTC.

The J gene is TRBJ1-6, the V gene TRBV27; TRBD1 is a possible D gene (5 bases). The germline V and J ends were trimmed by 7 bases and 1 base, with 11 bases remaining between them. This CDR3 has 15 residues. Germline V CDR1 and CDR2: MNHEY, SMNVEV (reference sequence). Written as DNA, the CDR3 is TGTGCCAGCACCATTCGGGGGTCCTATAATTCACCCCTCCACTTT. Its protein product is CASTIRGSYNSPLHF.

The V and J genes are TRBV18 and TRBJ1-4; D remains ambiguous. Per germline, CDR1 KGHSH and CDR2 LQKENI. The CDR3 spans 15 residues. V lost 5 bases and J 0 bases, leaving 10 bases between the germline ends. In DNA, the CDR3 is TGTGCCAGCTCAGGGAGGATTGCAACTAATGAAAAACTGTTTTTT. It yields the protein CASSGRIATNEKLFF. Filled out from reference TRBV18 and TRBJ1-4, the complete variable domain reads NAGVMQNPRHLVRRRGQEARLRCSPMKGHSHVYWYRQLPEEGLKFMVYLQKENIIDESGMPKERFSAEFPKEGPSILRIQQVVRGDSAAYFCASSGRIATNEKLFFGSGTQLSVL.

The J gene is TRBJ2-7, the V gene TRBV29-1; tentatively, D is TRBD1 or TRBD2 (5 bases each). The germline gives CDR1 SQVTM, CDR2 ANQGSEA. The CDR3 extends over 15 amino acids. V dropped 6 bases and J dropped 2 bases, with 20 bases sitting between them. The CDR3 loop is CSVIGTGDRPYEQYF. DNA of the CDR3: TGCAGCGTCATCGGGACCGGGGATCGCCCCTACGAGCAGTACTTC.

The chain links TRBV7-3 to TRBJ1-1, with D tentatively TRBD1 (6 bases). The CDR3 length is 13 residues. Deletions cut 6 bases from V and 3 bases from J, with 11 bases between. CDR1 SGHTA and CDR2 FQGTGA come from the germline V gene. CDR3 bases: TGTGCCAGCAGTACACAGGGTGACACTGAAGCTTTCTTT. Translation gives CASSTQGDTEAFF.

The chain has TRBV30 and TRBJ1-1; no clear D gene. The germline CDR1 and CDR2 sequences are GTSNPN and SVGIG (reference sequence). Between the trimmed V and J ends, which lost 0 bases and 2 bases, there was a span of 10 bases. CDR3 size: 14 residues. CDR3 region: CAWSVLGGNTEAFF. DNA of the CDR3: TGTGCCTGGAGTGTACTCGGTGGAAACACTGAAGCTTTCTTT.

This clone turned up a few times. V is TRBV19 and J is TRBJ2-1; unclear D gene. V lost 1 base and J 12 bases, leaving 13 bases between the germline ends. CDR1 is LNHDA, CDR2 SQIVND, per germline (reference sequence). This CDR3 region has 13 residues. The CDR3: CASSIVPPFWQFF. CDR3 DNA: TGTGCCAGTAGTATAGTCCCACCGTTTTGGCAGTTCTTC.

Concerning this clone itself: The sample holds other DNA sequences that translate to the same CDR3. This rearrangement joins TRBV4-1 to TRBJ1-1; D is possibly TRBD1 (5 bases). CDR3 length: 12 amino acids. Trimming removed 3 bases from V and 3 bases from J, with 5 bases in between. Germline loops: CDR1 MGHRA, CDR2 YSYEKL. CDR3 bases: TGCGCCAGCAGCCAGGGGGACACTGAAGCTTTCTTT. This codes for CASSQGDTEAFF.

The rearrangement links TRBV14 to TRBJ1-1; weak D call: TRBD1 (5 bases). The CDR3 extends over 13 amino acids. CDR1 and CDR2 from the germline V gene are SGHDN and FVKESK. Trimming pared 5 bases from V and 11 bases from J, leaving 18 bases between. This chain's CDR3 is CASSSPGAPHAFF. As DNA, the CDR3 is TGTGCCAGCAGCTCCCCCGGGGCCCCACACGCTTTCTTT.